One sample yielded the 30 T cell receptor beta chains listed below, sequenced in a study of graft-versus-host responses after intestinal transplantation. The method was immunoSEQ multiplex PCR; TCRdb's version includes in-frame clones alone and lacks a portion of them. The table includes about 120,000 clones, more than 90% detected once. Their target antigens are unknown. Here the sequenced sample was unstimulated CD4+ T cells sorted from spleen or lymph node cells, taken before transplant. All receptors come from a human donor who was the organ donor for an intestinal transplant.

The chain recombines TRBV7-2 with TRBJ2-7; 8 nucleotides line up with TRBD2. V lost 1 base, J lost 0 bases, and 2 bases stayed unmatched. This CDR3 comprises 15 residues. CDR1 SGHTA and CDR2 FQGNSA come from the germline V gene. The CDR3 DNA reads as TGTGCCAGCAGCTTAGACGGGGGGGGCTCCTACGAGCAGTACTTC. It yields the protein CASSLDGGGSYEQYF. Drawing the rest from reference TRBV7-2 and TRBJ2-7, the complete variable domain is GAGVSQSPSNKVTEKGKDVELRCDPISGHTALYWYRQSLGQGLEFLIYFQGNSAPDKSGLPSDRFSAERTGGSVSTLTIQRTQQEDSAVYLCASSLDGGGSYEQYFGPGTRLTVT.

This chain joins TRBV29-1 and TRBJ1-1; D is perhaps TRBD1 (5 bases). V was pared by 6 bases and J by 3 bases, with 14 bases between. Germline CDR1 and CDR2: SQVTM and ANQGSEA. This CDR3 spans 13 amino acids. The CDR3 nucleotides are TGCAGCGTACAACAGGAGGTTGACACTGAAGCTTTCTTT. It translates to CSVQQEVDTEAFF.

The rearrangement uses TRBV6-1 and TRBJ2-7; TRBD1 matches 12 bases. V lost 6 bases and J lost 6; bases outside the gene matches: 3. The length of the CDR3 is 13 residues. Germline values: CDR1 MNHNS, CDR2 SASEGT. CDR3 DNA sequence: TGTGCCAGCAGGGGACAGGGGGCGGGCGAGCAGTACTTC. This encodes CASRGQGAGEQYF.

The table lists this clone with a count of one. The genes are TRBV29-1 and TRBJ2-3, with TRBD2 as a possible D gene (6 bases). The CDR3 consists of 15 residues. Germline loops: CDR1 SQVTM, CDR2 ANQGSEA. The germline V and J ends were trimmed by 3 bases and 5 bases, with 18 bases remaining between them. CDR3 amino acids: CSVEGITGGIDTQYF. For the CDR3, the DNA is TGCAGCGTTGAGGGTATTACAGGAGGGATAGATACGCAGTATTTT.

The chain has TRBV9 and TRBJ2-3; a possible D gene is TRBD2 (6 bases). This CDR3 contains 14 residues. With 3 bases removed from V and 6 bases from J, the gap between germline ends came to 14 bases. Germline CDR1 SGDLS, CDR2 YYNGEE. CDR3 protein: CASSDGGMVDTQYF. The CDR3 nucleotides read TGTGCCAGCAGCGACGGGGGTATGGTGGATACGCAGTATTTT.

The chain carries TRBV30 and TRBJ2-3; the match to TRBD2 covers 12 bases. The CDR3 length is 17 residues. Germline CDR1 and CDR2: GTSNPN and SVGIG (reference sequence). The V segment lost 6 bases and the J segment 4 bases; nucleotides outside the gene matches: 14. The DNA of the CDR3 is TGTGCCTGTCTTCCTTCCGCCCTAGCGGGAGGGGCAGATACGCAGTATTTT. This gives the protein CACLPSALAGGADTQYF.

The DNA for the CDR3 is TGTGCCAGCAGTGAAGAGCGGGGGAACACCGGGGAGCTGTTTTTT. Encoded protein: CASSEERGNTGELFF. The V gene is TRBV2, the J gene TRBJ2-2; 7 bases fit TRBD2. The CDR3 sequence is 15 residues long. CDR1 is SNHLY and CDR2 is FYNNEI in the germline V gene. Germline trimming cut 1 base from V and 1 base from J; bases unmatched to any gene: 0.

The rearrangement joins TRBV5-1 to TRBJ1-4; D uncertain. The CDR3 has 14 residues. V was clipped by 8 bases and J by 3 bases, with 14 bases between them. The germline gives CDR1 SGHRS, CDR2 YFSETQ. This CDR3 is CASSIDLANEKLFF. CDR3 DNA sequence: TGCGCCAGTTCTATCGATTTAGCTAATGAAAAACTGTTTTTT.

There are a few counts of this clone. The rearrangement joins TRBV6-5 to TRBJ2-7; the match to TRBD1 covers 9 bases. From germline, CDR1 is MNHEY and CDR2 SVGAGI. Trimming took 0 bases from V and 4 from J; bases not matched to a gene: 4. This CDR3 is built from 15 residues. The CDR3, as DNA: TGTGCCAGCAGTTACTCGGACAGGGGTCCTTACGAGCAGTACTTC. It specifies CASSYSDRGPYEQYF.

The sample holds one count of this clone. The CDR3 sequence: CASSPSGADTQYF. CDR3 DNA: TGCGCCAGCAGTCCTAGCGGGGCAGATACGCAGTATTTT. The rearrangement joins TRBV5-1 to TRBJ2-3, with TRBD2 identical over 9 bases. The V segment lost 5 bases and the J segment 4 bases; nucleotides outside the gene matches: 2. From germline, CDR1 is SGHRS and CDR2 YFSETQ. CDR3 length: 13 residues.

DNA for the CDR3: TGTGCCAGCAGGTACGGACAGGGGGGTCAGCCCCAGCATTTT. As protein: CASRYGQGGQPQHF. V and J are TRBV6-6 and TRBJ1-5; 10 bases match TRBD1. Germline V gene lookup returns CDR1 MNHNY and CDR2 SVGAGI (reference sequence). CDR3 size: 14 residues. V was pared by 6 bases and J by 6 bases, with 5 bases of the junction left unmatched.

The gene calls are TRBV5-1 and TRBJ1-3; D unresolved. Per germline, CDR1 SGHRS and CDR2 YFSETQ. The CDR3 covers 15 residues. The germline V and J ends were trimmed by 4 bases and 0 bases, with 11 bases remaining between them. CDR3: CASSQNANSGNTIYF. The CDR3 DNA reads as TGCGCCAGCAGCCAAAATGCTAACTCTGGAAACACCATATATTTT.

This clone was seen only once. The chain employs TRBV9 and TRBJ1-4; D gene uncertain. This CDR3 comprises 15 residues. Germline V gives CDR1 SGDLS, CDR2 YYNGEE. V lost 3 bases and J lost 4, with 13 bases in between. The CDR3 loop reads CASSGRTGSNEKLFF. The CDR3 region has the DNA TGTGCCAGCAGCGGCCGGACGGGGAGTAATGAAAAACTGTTTTTT.

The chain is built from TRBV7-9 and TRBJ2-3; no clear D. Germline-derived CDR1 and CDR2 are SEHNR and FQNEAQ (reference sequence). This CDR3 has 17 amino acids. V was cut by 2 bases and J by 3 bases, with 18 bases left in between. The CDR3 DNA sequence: TGTGCCAGCAGCTTATCGGCGAGCTATAGCATGACAGATACGCAGTATTTT. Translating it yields CASSLSASYSMTDTQYF.

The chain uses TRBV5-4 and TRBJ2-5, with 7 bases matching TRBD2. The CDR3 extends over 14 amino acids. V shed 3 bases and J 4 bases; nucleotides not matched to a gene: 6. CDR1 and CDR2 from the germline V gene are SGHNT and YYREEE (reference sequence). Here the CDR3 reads CASSSIAGPETQYF. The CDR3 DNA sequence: TGTGCCAGCAGCTCAATAGCGGGCCCAGAGACCCAGTACTTC.

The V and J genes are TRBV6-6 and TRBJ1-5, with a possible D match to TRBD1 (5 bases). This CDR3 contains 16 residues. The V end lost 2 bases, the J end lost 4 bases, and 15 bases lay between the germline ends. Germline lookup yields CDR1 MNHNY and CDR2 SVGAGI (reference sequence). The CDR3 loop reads CASSYGGGARNQPQHF. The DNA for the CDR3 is TGTGCCAGCAGTTACGGGGGTGGGGCACGGAATCAGCCCCAGCATTTT.

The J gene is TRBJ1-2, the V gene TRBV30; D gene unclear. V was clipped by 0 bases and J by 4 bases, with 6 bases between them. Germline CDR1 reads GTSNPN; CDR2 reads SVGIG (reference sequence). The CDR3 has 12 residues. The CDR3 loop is CAWSVLGYGYTF. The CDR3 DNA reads TGTGCCTGGAGTGTACTGGGCTATGGCTACACCTTC. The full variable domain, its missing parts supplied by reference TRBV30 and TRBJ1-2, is SQTIHQWPATLVQPVGSPLSLECTVEGTSNPNLYWYRQAAGRGLQLLFYSVGIGQISSEVPQNLSASRPQDRQFILSSKKLLLSDSGFYLCAWSVLGYGYTFGSGTRLTVV.

The CDR3 region is CASSVGFLPSNEQFF. The CDR3 DNA sequence: TGTGCCAGCAGCGTAGGGTTTCTACCTTCGAATGAGCAGTTCTTC. The chain joins TRBV9 to TRBJ2-1; D uncertain. Germline CDR1 and CDR2: SGDLS and YYNGEE. CDR3 length: 15 amino acids. V lost 0 bases to trimming and J lost 7 bases, with 14 bases between them. The full variable domain, its missing parts supplied by reference TRBV9 and TRBJ2-1, is DSGVTQTPKHLITATGQRVTLRCSPRSGDLSVYWYQQSLDQGLQFLIQYYNGEERAKGNILERFSAQQFPDLHSELNLSSLELGDSALYFCASSVGFLPSNEQFFGPGTRLTVL.

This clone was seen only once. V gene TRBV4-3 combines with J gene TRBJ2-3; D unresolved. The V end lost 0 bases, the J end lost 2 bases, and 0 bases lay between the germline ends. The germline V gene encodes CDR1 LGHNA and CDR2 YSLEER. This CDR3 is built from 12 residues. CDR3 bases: TGCGCCAGCAGCCAAGACACAGATACGCAGTATTTT. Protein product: CASSQDTDTQYF.

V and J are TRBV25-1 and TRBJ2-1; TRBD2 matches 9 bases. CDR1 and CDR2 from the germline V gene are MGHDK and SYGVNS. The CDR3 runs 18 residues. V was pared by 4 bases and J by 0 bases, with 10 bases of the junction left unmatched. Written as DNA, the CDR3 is TGTGCCAGCAGTGGGTTTCTAGCGGGATTACACTCCTACAATGAGCAGTTCTTC. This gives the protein CASSGFLAGLHSYNEQFF.

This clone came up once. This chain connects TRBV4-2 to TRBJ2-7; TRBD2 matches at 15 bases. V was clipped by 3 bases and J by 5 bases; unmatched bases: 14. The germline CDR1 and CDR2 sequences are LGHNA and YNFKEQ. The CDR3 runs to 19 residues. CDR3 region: CASSQGLAGGRWGRNEQYF. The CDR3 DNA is TGTGCCAGCAGCCAGGGACTAGCGGGAGGCCGCTGGGGGAGAAACGAGCAGTACTTC.

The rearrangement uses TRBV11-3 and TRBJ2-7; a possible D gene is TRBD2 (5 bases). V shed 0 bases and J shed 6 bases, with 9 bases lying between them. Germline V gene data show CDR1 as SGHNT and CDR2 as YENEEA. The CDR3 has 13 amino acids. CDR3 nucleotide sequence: TGTGCCAGCAGCTTAGATCGGGGTGGCGAGCAGTACTTC. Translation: CASSLDRGGEQYF.

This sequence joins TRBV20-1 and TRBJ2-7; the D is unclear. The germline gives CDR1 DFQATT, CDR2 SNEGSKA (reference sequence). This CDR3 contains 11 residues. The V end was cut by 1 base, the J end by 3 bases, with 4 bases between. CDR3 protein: CSARAHYEQYF. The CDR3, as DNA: TGCAGTGCTAGAGCCCACTACGAGCAGTACTTC.

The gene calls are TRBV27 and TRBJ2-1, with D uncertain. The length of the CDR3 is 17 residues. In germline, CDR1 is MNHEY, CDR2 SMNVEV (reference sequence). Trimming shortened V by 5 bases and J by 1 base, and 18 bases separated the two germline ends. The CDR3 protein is CASSPKRSGPSYNEQFF. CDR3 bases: TGTGCCAGCAGTCCAAAACGGTCGGGTCCTTCCTACAATGAGCAGTTCTTC.

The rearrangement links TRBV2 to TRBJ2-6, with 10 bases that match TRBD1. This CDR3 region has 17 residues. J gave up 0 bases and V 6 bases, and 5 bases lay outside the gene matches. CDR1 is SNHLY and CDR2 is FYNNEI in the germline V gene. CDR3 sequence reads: CASSRQGASSGANVLTF. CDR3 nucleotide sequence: TGTGCCAGCAGCCGACAGGGGGCTTCCTCTGGGGCCAACGTCCTGACTTTC.

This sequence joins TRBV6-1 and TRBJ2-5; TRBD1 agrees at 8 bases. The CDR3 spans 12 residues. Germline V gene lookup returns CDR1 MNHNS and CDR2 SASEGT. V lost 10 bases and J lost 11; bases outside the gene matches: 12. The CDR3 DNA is TGTGCCACCTCGGACAGGGCGAAAGAGCAGTACTTC. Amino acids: CATSDRAKEQYF.

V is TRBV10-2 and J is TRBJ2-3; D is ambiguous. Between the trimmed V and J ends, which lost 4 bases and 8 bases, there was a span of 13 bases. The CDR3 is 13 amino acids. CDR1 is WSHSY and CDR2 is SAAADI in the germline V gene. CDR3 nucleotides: TGCGCCAGCAGTGCCCGCGTCGAGGCTACGCAGTATTTT. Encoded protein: CASSARVEATQYF.

The CDR3 sequence: CATSRETRGPETQYF. For the CDR3, the DNA is TGTGCCACCAGCAGAGAGACGAGGGGTCCAGAGACCCAGTACTTC. This chain uses TRBV15 with TRBJ2-5; D is perhaps TRBD1 or TRBD2 (5 bases each). The CDR3 has 15 amino acids. The V gene's germline CDR1 is LNHNV and CDR2 YYDKDF (reference sequence). V gave up 0 bases and J gave up 4 bases, with 12 bases separating them.

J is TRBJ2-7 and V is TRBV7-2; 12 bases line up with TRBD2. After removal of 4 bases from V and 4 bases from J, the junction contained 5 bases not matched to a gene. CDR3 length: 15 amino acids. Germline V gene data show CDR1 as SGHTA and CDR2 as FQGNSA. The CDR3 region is CASSWTGTSGYEQYF. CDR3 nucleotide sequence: TGTGCCAGCAGCTGGACCGGGACTAGCGGGTACGAGCAGTACTTC.

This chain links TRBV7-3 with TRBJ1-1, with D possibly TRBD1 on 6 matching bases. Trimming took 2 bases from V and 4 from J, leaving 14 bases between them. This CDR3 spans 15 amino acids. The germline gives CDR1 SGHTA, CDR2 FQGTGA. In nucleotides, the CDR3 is TGTGCCAGCAGCTTAGGGGGCGGACACCTCACTGAAGCTTTCTTT. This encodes CASSLGGGHLTEAFF. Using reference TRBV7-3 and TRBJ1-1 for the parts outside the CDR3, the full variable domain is GAGVSQTPSNKVTEKGKYVELRCDPISGHTALYWYRQSLGQGPEFLIYFQGTGAADDSGLPNDRFFAVRPEGSVSTLKIQRTERGDSAVYLCASSLGGGHLTEAFFGQGTRLTVV.